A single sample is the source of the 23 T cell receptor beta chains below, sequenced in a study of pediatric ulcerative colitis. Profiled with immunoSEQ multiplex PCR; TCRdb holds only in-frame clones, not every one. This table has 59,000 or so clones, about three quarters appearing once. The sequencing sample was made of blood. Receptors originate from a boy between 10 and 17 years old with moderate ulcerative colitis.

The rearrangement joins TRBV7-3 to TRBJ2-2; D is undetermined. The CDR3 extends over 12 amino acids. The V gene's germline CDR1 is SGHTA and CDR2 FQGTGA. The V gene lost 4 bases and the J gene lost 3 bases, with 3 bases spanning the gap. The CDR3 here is CASSSYTGELFF. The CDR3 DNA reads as TGTGCCAGCAGCTCATACACCGGGGAGCTGTTTTTT.

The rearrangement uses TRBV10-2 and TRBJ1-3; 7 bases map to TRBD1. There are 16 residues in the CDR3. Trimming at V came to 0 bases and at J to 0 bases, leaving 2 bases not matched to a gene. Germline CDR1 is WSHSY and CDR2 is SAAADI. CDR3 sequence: CASSESGQYSGNTIYF. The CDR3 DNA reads TGCGCCAGCAGTGAGTCGGGACAGTACTCTGGAAACACCATATATTTT.

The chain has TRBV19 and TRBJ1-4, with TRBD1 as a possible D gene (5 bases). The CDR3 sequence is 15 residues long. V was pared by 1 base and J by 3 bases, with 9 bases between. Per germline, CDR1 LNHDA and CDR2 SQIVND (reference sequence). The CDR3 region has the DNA TGTGCCAGTAGTATAGGGACATCCGCTAATGAAAAACTGTTTTTT. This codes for CASSIGTSANEKLFF.

The CDR3 region has the DNA TGCAGCGCCCTCGGTCGGTTAGAGCAGTACTTC. Translated: CSALGRLEQYF. This chain uses TRBV29-1 with TRBJ2-7; the D is unclear. This CDR3 is built from 11 residues. V was cut by 7 bases and J by 7 bases, with 14 bases left in between. Germline CDR1 is SQVTM and CDR2 is ANQGSEA.

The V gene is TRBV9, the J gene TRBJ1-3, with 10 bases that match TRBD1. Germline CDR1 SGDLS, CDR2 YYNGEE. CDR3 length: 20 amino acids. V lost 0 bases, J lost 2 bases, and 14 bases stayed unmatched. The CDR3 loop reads CASSVATGQGLSGTGNTIYF. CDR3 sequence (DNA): TGTGCCAGCAGCGTAGCTACGGGACAGGGGTTGTCTGGGACTGGAAACACCATATATTTT.

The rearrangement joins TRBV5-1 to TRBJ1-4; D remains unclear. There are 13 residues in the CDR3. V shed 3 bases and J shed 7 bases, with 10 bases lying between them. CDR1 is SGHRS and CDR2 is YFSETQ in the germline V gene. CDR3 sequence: CASSSSRSEKLFF. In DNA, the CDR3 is TGCGCCAGCAGCTCGTCTCGGTCTGAAAAACTGTTTTTT. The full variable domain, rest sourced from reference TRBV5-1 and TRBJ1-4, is KAGVTQTPRYLIKTRGQQVTLSCSPISGHRSVSWYQQTPGQGLQFLFEYFSETQRNKGNFPGRFSGRQFSNSRSEMNVSTLELGDSALYLCASSSSRSEKLFFGSGTQLSVL.

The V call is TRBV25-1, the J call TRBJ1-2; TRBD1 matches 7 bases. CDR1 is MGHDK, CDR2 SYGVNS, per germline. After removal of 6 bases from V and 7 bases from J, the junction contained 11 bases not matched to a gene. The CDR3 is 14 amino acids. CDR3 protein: CASRALGGASGYTF. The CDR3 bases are TGTGCCAGCAGAGCATTAGGGGGCGCTTCTGGCTACACCTTC.

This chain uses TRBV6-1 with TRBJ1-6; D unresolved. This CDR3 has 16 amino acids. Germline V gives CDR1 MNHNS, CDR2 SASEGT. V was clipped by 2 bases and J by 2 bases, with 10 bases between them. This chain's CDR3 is CASSEFWQTYNSPLHF. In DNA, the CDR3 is TGTGCCAGCAGTGAATTTTGGCAGACCTATAATTCACCCCTCCACTTT.

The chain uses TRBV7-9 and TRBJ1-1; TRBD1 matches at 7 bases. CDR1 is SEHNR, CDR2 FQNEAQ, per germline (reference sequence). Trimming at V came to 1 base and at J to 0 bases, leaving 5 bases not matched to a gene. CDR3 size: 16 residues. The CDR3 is CASSLGRGQVNTEAFF. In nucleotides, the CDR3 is TGTGCCAGCAGCTTAGGTAGGGGGCAGGTGAACACTGAAGCTTTCTTT. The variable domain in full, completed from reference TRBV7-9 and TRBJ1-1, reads DTGVSQNPRHKITKRGQNVTFRCDPISEHNRLYWYRQTLGQGPEFLTYFQNEAQLEKSRLLSDRFSAERPKGSFSTLEIQRTEQGDSAMYLCASSLGRGQVNTEAFFGQGTRLTVV.

CDR3 sequence reads: CASSQTVSGNTIYF. Here the CDR3 DNA reads TGTGCCAGCAGCCAAACAGTCTCTGGAAACACCATATATTTT. This chain links TRBV6-5 with TRBJ1-3, with D unclear. From germline, CDR1 is MNHEY and CDR2 SVGAGI. This CDR3 is built from 14 residues. The ends were cut back, 6 bases at V and 0 bases at J, with 9 bases in the middle.

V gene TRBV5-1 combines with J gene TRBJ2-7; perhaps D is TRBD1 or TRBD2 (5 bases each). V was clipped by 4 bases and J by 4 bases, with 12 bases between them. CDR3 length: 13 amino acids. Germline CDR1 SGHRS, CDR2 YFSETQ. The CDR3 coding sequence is TGCGCCAGCAGCCTGGGACCGACATACGAGCAGTACTTC. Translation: CASSLGPTYEQYF.

CDR3 nucleotides: TGTGCCAGCCGCCGTTCCCGGGACAGGGGGATCTATAATTCACCCCTCCACTTT. This translates into CASRRSRDRGIYNSPLHF. V is TRBV7-8 and J is TRBJ1-6; 11 bases match TRBD1. This CDR3 has 18 amino acids. Germline-derived CDR1 and CDR2 are SGHVS and FQNEAQ. V lost 8 bases, J lost 3 bases, and 12 bases stayed unmatched. The full variable domain, with the rest looked up from reference TRBV7-8 and TRBJ1-6, is GAGVSQSPRYKVAKRGQDVALRCDPISGHVSLFWYQQALGQGPEFLTYFQNEAQLDKSGLPSDRFFAERPEGSVSTLKIQRTQQEDSAVYLCASRRSRDRGIYNSPLHFGNGTRLTVT.

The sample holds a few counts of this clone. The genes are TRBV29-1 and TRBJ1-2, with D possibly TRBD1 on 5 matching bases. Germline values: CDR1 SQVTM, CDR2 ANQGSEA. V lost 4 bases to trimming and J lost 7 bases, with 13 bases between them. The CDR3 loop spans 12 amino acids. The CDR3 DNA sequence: TGCAGCGTTGTTCGACATCAGGGTGGCTACACCTTC. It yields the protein CSVVRHQGGYTF.

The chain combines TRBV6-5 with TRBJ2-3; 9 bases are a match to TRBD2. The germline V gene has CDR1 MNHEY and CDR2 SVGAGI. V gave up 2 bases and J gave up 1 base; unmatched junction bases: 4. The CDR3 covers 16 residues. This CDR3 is CASSYVIAGGTDTQYF. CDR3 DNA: TGTGCCAGCAGTTACGTTATAGCGGGAGGCACAGATACGCAGTATTTT.

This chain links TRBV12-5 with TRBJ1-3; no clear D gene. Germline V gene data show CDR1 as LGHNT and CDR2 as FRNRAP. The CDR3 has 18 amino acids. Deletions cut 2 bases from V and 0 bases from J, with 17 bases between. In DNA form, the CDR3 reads TGTGCTAGTGGTTTGCGGTTAAGACAAACGGACTCTGGAAACACCATATATTTT. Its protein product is CASGLRLRQTDSGNTIYF. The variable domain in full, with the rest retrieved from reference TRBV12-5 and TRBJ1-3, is DARVTQTPRHKVTEMGQEVTMRCQPILGHNTVFWYRQTMMQGLELLAYFRNRAPLDDSGMPKDRFSAEMPDATLATLKIQPSEPRDSAVYFCASGLRLRQTDSGNTIYFGEGSWLTVV.

CDR3 sequence reads: CASTGQGYSYEQYF. CDR3 nucleotides: TGTGCCAGCACCGGACAGGGGTACTCCTACGAGCAGTACTTC. The chain joins TRBV2 to TRBJ2-7, with 9 bases lining up with TRBD1. Germline CDR1 and CDR2: SNHLY and FYNNEI. The CDR3 is 14 amino acids. The J segment lost 0 bases and the V segment lost 7 bases, leaving 4 bases of the junction unmatched.

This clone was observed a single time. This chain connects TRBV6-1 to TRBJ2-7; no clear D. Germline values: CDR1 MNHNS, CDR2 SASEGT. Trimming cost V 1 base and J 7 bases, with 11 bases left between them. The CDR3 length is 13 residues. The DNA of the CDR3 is TGTGCCAGCAGTGAAGTATTGACCGGTGAGCAGTACTTC. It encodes CASSEVLTGEQYF.

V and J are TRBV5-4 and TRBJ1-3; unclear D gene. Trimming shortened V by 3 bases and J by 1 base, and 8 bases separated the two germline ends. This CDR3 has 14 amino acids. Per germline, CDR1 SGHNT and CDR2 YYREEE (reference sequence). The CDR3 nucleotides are TGTGCCAGCAGCTCTGACTTTTCTGGAAACACCATATATTTT. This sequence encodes CASSSDFSGNTIYF.

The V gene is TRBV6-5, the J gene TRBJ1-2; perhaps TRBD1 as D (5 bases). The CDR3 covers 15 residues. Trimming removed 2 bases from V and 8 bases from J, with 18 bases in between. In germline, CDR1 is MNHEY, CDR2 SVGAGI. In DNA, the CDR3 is TGTGCCAGCAGTTACAGTATCACAGGCGGATACGGCTACACCTTC. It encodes CASSYSITGGYGYTF.

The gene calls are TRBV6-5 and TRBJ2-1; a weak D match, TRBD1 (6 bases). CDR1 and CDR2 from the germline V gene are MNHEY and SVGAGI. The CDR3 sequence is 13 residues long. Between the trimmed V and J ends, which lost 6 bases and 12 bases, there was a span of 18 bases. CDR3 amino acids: CASSREPGVGQFF. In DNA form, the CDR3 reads TGTGCCAGCAGCCGGGAACCAGGGGTGGGGCAGTTCTTC.

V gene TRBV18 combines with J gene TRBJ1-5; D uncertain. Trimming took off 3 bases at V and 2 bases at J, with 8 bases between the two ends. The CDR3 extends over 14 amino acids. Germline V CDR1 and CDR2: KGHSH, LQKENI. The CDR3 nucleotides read TGTGCCAGCTCACCCTCCGGGGGCAATCAGCCCCAGCATTTT. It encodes CASSPSGGNQPQHF.

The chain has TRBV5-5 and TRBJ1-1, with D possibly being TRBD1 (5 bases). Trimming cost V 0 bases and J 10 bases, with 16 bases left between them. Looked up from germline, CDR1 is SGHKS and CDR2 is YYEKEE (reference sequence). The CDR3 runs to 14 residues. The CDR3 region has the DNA TGTGCCAGCAGCTTGGTGGGGACGGCCATGGGAGCTTTCTTT. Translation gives CASSLVGTAMGAFF.

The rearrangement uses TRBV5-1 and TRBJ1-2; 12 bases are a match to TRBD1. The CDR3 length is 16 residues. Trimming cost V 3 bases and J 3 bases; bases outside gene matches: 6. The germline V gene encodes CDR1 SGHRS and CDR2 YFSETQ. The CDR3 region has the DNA TGCGCCAGCAGCTGGACCGGGACAGGGGGCGACTATGGCTACACCTTC. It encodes CASSWTGTGGDYGYTF.